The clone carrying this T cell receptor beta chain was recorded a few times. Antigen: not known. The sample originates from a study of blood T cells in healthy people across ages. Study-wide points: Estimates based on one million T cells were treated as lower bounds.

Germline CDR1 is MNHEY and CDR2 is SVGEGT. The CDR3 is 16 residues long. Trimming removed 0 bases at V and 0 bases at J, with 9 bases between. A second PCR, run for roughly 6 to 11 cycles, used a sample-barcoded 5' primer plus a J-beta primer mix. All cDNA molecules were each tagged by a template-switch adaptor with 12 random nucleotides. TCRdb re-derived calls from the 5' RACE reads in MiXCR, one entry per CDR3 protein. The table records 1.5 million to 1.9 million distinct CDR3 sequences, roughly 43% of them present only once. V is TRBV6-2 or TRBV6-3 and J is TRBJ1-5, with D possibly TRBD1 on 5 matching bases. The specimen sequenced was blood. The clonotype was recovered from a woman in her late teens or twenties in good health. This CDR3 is CASSYSAGVSNQPQHF. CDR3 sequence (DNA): TGTGCCAGCAGTTACTCCGCGGGGGTTAGCAATCAGCCCCAGCATTTT.